What follows are 20 T cell receptor beta chains derived from one specimen sequenced in a study of Tregs in tolerant kidney transplant recipients (dated by TCRdb to the late 2010s). The library was prepared using the immunoSEQ multiplex PCR assay. Here the immuneACCESS table is served through TCRdb, limited to in-frame sequences with V and J called. Missing clones are a known gap in these copies; in checked studies unresolved V genes cover under half, and the rest lacks a known reason. For this sample the table gives about 72,000 clones, of which around 90% were detected only once. Clones ranked in the top ten supply over 9.5% of the sample. The sample's time point label, decoded: blood sample drawn before combined kidney and bone marrow transplant. Sequencing was performed on CD8+ T cells from blood, taken before the transplant. The receptor set was obtained from a human donor who received a combined kidney and bone marrow transplant.

This sequence joins TRBV27 and TRBJ2-3, with TRBD1 matching 8 bases. Germline CDR1 and CDR2: MNHEY and SMNVEV (reference sequence). The CDR3 runs to 15 residues. Unmatched junction bases numbered 7, after V lost 3 bases and J lost 5 bases. The CDR3 region is CASSFGITGGDTQYF. The CDR3 coding sequence is TGTGCCAGCAGTTTCGGGATCACAGGGGGAGATACGCAGTATTTT.

The rearrangement uses TRBV4-3 and TRBJ2-3; 7 nucleotides match TRBD2. Germline CDR1 is LGHNA and CDR2 is YSLEER. CDR3 length equals 17 residues. Trimming at V came to 0 bases and at J to 6 bases, leaving 12 bases not matched to a gene. CDR3 nucleotides: TGCGCCAGCAGCCAAGACCCTGGACTAGGGGTCTACGATACGCAGTATTTT. Amino acid sequence: CASSQDPGLGVYDTQYF.

The CDR3 region is CASSPGTGAADGYTF. Written as DNA, the CDR3 is TGTGCCAGCAGCCCCGGGACAGGGGCTGCGGATGGCTACACCTTC. The V gene is TRBV6-5, the J gene TRBJ1-2; 10 bases map to TRBD1. This CDR3 comprises 15 residues. Germline loops: CDR1 MNHEY, CDR2 SVGAGI. Trimming cost V 6 bases and J 6 bases; bases outside gene matches: 10.

V usage is TRBV30 and J usage is TRBJ2-3, with D possibly matching TRBD2 (5 bases). The CDR3 spans 12 residues. The germline V gene has CDR1 GTSNPN and CDR2 SVGIG (reference sequence). V was cut by 4 bases and J by 6 bases, with 11 bases left in between. The CDR3 is CAWNQPGDTQYF. In DNA, the CDR3 is TGTGCCTGGAATCAACCGGGGGATACGCAGTATTTT.

The chain recombines TRBV28 with TRBJ1-2, with D possibly TRBD1 on 5 matching bases. CDR1 and CDR2 (germline): MDHEN, SYDVKM. V lost 6 bases to trimming and J lost 5 bases, with 10 bases between them. The CDR3 length is 12 residues. CDR3 in amino acids: CASRDSGYGYTF. The CDR3 DNA reads as TGTGCCAGCAGAGACAGCGGGTATGGCTACACCTTC.

The J gene is TRBJ2-4, the V gene TRBV30; 12 bases line up with TRBD2. CDR1 GTSNPN and CDR2 SVGIG come from the germline V gene (reference sequence). This CDR3 is built from 19 residues. V gave up 3 bases and J gave up 0 bases; unmatched junction bases: 12. In nucleotides, the CDR3 is TGTGCCTGGAGCGACGGGACTAGCGGGCTCCTATTAGCCAAAAACATTCAGTACTTC. Protein: CAWSDGTSGLLLAKNIQYF.

The V call is TRBV25-1, the J call TRBJ2-3, with TRBD2 identical over 12 bases. Trimming removed 7 bases from V and 4 bases from J; junction bases left unmatched: 6. From germline, CDR1 is MGHDK and CDR2 SYGVNS. The CDR3 contains 15 residues. The CDR3 sequence is CASTASGRGADTQYF. The CDR3 bases are TGTGCCAGCACAGCTAGCGGGAGGGGGGCAGATACGCAGTATTTT.

This clone has a single count. The rearrangement uses TRBV5-1 and TRBJ2-5, with 7 bases fitting TRBD1. Germline V lookup: CDR1 SGHRS, CDR2 YFSETQ. The J segment lost 7 bases and the V segment lost 8 bases, leaving 8 bases of the junction unmatched. This CDR3 has 12 residues. The CDR3 protein is CASNRGPGTQYF. The CDR3 region has the DNA TGCGCCAGTAACAGGGGTCCTGGGACCCAGTACTTC.

The J gene is TRBJ1-1, the V gene TRBV5-6; no clear D. The V gene's germline CDR1 is SGHDT and CDR2 YYEEEE. This CDR3 contains 14 residues. The V and J ends lost 2 bases and 1 base respectively, with 9 bases between them. The CDR3 DNA reads as TGTGCCAGCAGCTTTTCGACGGGGAACACTGAAGCTTTCTTT. This encodes CASSFSTGNTEAFF.

J is TRBJ1-1 and V is TRBV20-1, with D perhaps matching TRBD1 (5 bases). The V and J ends lost 3 bases and 11 bases respectively, with 13 bases between them. Germline V gene sequence: CDR1 DFQATT, CDR2 SNEGSKA (reference sequence). The CDR3 extends over 11 amino acids. CDR3 bases: TGCAGTGCTAGCACAGGATCAGAGGCTTTCTTT. Protein sequence: CSASTGSEAFF.

V usage is TRBV27 and J usage is TRBJ2-7; TRBD1 matches 7 bases. The CDR3 is 13 residues long. The junction had 5 bases not matched to a gene; V was cut back by 4 bases and J by 5 bases. Germline-derived CDR1 and CDR2 are MNHEY and SMNVEV (reference sequence). CDR3 sequence reads: CASSSTGLDEQYF. The CDR3 DNA sequence: TGTGCCAGCAGTTCGACAGGGCTCGACGAGCAGTACTTC.

V and J are TRBV4-1 and TRBJ2-2; D is perhaps TRBD2 (6 bases). Germline-derived CDR1 and CDR2 are MGHRA and YSYEKL. The CDR3 runs to 14 residues. The V end lost 5 bases, the J end lost 4 bases, and 11 bases lay between the germline ends. CDR3 sequence reads: CASSLGLRTGELFF. The CDR3 nucleotides are TGCGCCAGCAGCTTGGGACTTCGCACCGGGGAGCTGTTTTTT.

The V call is TRBV9, the J call TRBJ2-7, with TRBD2 matching over 11 bases. CDR3 length: 15 amino acids. Trimming cost V 6 bases and J 2 bases; bases outside gene matches: 7. Germline V CDR1 and CDR2: SGDLS, YYNGEE. In DNA, the CDR3 is TGTGCCAGCACCCCCGGGACTAGCGGTACCTACGAGCAGTACTTC. This translates into CASTPGTSGTYEQYF.

The rearrangement joins TRBV4-3 to TRBJ2-5; 7 bases fit TRBD2. Germline assignment: CDR1 LGHNA and CDR2 YSLEER. After removal of 4 bases from V and 5 bases from J, the junction contained 10 bases not matched to a gene. The length of the CDR3 is 15 residues. The CDR3 region has the DNA TGCGCCAGCAGCCCCACGAGCGGGGAAGGGGAGACCCAGTACTTC. Its translation is CASSPTSGEGETQYF.

The chain links TRBV27 to TRBJ1-2; D is possibly TRBD1 (5 bases). V lost 4 bases, J lost 5 bases, and 17 bases lay in between. This CDR3 comprises 15 residues. CDR1 is MNHEY, CDR2 SMNVEV, per germline (reference sequence). This CDR3 is CASSYRGVQGYGYTF. CDR3 in DNA: TGTGCCAGCAGTTACCGGGGGGTTCAGGGATATGGCTACACCTTC.

The chain couples TRBV6-6 to TRBJ2-4, with TRBD2 matching 8 bases. This CDR3 contains 15 residues. Germline-derived CDR1 and CDR2 are MNHNY and SVGAGI (reference sequence). With 2 bases clipped from V and 8 bases from J, the junction kept 8 bases outside the gene matches. The CDR3 protein is CASSYLGAGGDIQYF. Written as DNA, the CDR3 is TGTGCCAGCAGTTACCTTGGGGCGGGGGGTGACATTCAGTACTTC.

This clone has just one count. The CDR3 sequence: CASSTSTSGIYEQYF. CDR3 in DNA: TGTGCCAGTAGTACCTCTACTAGCGGGATTTACGAGCAGTACTTC. The chain has TRBV19 and TRBJ2-7, with 10 bases lining up with TRBD2. The length of the CDR3 is 15 residues. J lost 4 bases, V lost 4 bases, and 7 bases had no gene match. Germline V gene lookup returns CDR1 LNHDA and CDR2 SQIVND (reference sequence).

CDR3 region: CASRRGGDPGLAGGLDEQYF. The CDR3 DNA reads as TGTGCCAGCCGGAGAGGTGGTGACCCGGGACTAGCGGGAGGGCTCGACGAGCAGTACTTC. V is TRBV13 and J is TRBJ2-7, with 16 bases fitting TRBD2. The CDR3 is made up of 20 amino acids. Germline V gives CDR1 PRHDT, CDR2 FYEKMQ (reference sequence). J was trimmed by 5 bases and V by 8 bases; bases with no gene match: 21.

CDR3 residues: CAWTAAVLSYEQYF. CDR3 in DNA: TGTGCCTGGACGGCGGCGGTCCTCTCCTACGAGCAGTACTTC. The chain carries TRBV30 and TRBJ2-7; D is undetermined. The V end lost 4 bases, the J end lost 0 bases, and 13 bases lay between the germline ends. There are 14 residues in the CDR3. CDR1 GTSNPN and CDR2 SVGIG come from the germline V gene (reference sequence). The variable domain in full, completed from reference TRBV30 and TRBJ2-7, reads SQTIHQWPATLVQPVGSPLSLECTVEGTSNPNLYWYRQAAGRGLQLLFYSVGIGQISSEVPQNLSASRPQDRQFILSSKKLLLSDSGFYLCAWTAAVLSYEQYFGPGTRLTVT.

This chain connects TRBV7-6 to TRBJ2-5, with D maybe TRBD1 (5 bases). The J call may be faulty, since TRBJ2-7 better matches the DNA end. Germline CDR1 reads SGHVS; CDR2 reads FNYEAQ. The CDR3 length is 13 residues. The CDR3 here is CASSFRAYYEQYF. Written as DNA, the CDR3 is TGTGCCAGCAGCTTCAGGGCTTACTACGAGCAGTACTTC.